The 26 T cell receptor beta chains below all came from one sample that was sequenced in a study of blood T cells in healthy people across ages. Together with a sample-barcoded 5' primer, a J-beta primer mix was included in a second PCR lasting roughly 6 to 12 cycles. TCRdb used MiXCR to reprocess the 5' RACE reads, holding one entry per CDR3 protein. This table holds approximately 940,000 distinct CDR3 sequences, roughly 48% found once. The sample was blood. These receptors all stem from a man aged 25-45 years in good health.

This clonotype was counted between two and nine times. The rearrangement joins TRBV6-2 or TRBV6-3 to TRBJ2-5, with D unresolved. The DNA end favors TRBJ2-7, so the J call may be wrong. The CDR3 contains 13 residues. Germline lookup yields CDR1 MNHEY and CDR2 SVGEGT. The CDR3 sequence: CASSQPPVHEQYF. For the CDR3, the DNA is TGTGCCAGCAGTCAACCCCCCGTCCACGAGCAGTACTTC.

This clonotype was recorded at least ten times. This rearrangement joins TRBV15 to TRBJ2-1; D is uncertain. CDR1 is LNHNV, CDR2 YYDKDF, per germline (reference sequence). V was pared by 0 bases and J by 10 bases, with 7 bases between. The CDR3 covers 12 residues. The CDR3 protein is CATSRDHFEQFF. The CDR3 region has the DNA TGTGCCACCAGCAGAGATCACTTCGAGCAGTTCTTC.

This rearrangement joins TRBV9 to TRBJ1-3; the match to TRBD1 covers 7 bases. With V trimmed by 2 bases and J by 0 bases, 2 bases remained unmatched. The CDR3 has 15 amino acids. Germline CDR1 reads SGDLS; CDR2 reads YYNGEE. The DNA for the CDR3 is TGTGCCAGCAGCGTCACAGGGGCCTCTGGAAACACCATATATTTT. It encodes CASSVTGASGNTIYF.

This clonotype showed up just once. V is TRBV28 and J is TRBJ1-2, with TRBD1 matching over 7 bases. V shed 5 bases, J shed 6 bases, and the junction held 12 bases outside the gene matches. The germline gives CDR1 MDHEN, CDR2 SYDVKM. The CDR3 spans 15 residues. The CDR3 region is CASSRAGRGGNGYTF. The CDR3 DNA reads TGTGCCAGCAGTCGAGCGGGCAGGGGGGGAAATGGCTACACCTTC.

The rearrangement uses TRBV12-3 or TRBV12-4 and TRBJ1-2; D is unclear. The CDR3 contains 15 residues. The V gene lost 0 bases and the J gene lost 3 bases, with 11 bases spanning the gap. CDR3: CASSLAHRRHYGYTF. CDR3 bases: TGTGCCAGCAGTTTAGCGCATCGACGCCACTATGGCTACACCTTC.

This clonotype was seen a few times. The chain combines TRBV25-1 with TRBJ2-3, with D perhaps matching TRBD1 or TRBD2 (5 bases each). Trimming stripped 5 bases from V and 3 bases from J, with 15 bases between. Looked up from germline, CDR1 is MGHDK and CDR2 is SYGVNS. This CDR3 has 15 amino acids. CDR3 region: CASSSEWGRTDTQYF. The CDR3, as DNA: TGTGCCAGCAGTTCCGAATGGGGACGGACAGATACGCAGTATTTT.

This clonotype has a single count. The chain couples TRBV15 to TRBJ1-6, with D unresolved. V dropped 0 bases and J dropped 0 bases, with 6 bases sitting between them. This CDR3 has 16 amino acids. CDR1 LNHNV and CDR2 YYDKDF come from the germline V gene (reference sequence). The CDR3 DNA sequence: TGTGCCACCAGCAGAGAGCAGATCTCCTATAATTCACCCCTCCACTTT. Encoded protein: CATSREQISYNSPLHF.

The chain couples TRBV6-5 to TRBJ1-2, with D maybe TRBD1 (5 bases). The germline CDR1 and CDR2 sequences are MNHEY and SVGAGI. The CDR3 runs 14 residues. The ends were cut back, 0 bases at V and 8 bases at J, with 13 bases in the middle. The CDR3 protein is CASSYSEQGGGYTF. In DNA form, the CDR3 reads TGTGCCAGCAGTTACTCTGAGCAGGGCGGAGGCTACACCTTC.

The V call is TRBV5-1, the J call TRBJ1-2; TRBD1 aligns across 7 bases. After removal of 4 bases from V and 4 bases from J, the junction contained 7 bases not matched to a gene. Germline lookup yields CDR1 SGHRS and CDR2 YFSETQ. This CDR3 region has 14 residues. The CDR3 here is CASSQTGTAYGYTF. The CDR3 DNA is TGCGCCAGCAGCCAGACCGGGACAGCCTATGGCTACACCTTC.

This clonotype was counted between two and nine times. This chain joins TRBV12-3 or TRBV12-4 and TRBJ2-4; D possibly matches TRBD1 or TRBD2 (7 bases each). The CDR3 spans 15 residues. The V gene lost 3 bases and the J gene lost 7 bases, with 16 bases spanning the gap. In nucleotides, the CDR3 is TGTGCCAGCAGTTTGGAAGGCAGGGGGGGGAACATTCAGTACTTC. This gives the protein CASSLEGRGGNIQYF.

The V gene is TRBV20-1, the J gene TRBJ2-7; D remains ambiguous. V was trimmed by 0 bases and J by 4 bases, leaving 7 bases between them. The CDR3 consists of 12 residues. Germline values: CDR1 DFQATT, CDR2 SNEGSKA (reference sequence). The DNA for the CDR3 is TGCAGTGCTAGAGATGACGGATACGAGCAGTACTTC. As protein: CSARDDGYEQYF.

The rearrangement uses TRBV6-1 and TRBJ1-2; D uncertain. The germline V gene encodes CDR1 MNHNS and CDR2 SASEGT. V was trimmed by 5 bases and J by 6 bases, leaving 13 bases between them. CDR3 size: 13 residues. This CDR3 is CASSLTGNHGYTF. CDR3 coding DNA: TGTGCCAGCAGTCTCACGGGGAACCATGGCTACACCTTC.

This clonotype came up a few times. V and J are TRBV7-3 and TRBJ2-3; no reliable D call. CDR3 length equals 13 residues. The V and J ends lost 3 bases and 6 bases respectively, with 10 bases between them. Germline V gives CDR1 SGHTA, CDR2 FQGTGA. The CDR3 nucleotides read TGTGCCAGCAGCTTGTACACAGCCGATACGCAGTATTTT. Amino acid sequence: CASSLYTADTQYF.

This clonotype occurred once. The rearrangement links TRBV20-1 to TRBJ1-2; 10 bases are shared with TRBD1. Per germline, CDR1 DFQATT and CDR2 SNEGSKA (reference sequence). The CDR3 spans 13 residues. With V trimmed by 6 bases and J by 8 bases, 9 bases remained unmatched. The CDR3 region has the DNA TGCAGTGCCCCGAGACAGGGGGCTCGAGGCTACACCTTC. Amino acid sequence: CSAPRQGARGYTF.

This clonotype was detected only a few times. V and J are TRBV7-9 and TRBJ1-1; D unclear. Trimming stripped 7 bases from V and 4 bases from J, with 13 bases between. This CDR3 has 13 residues. CDR1 and CDR2 (germline): SEHNR, FQNEAQ (reference sequence). The DNA of the CDR3 is TGTGCCAGCACCCTGGCGGCCGGCACTGAAGCTTTCTTT. The encoded protein is CASTLAAGTEAFF.

This clonotype showed up just a few times. This chain uses TRBV7-2 with TRBJ1-1, with 7 bases identical to TRBD1. From germline, CDR1 is SGHTA and CDR2 FQGNSA. V was clipped by 5 bases and J by 5 bases; unmatched bases: 5. The CDR3 has 13 amino acids. CDR3 residues: CASSAQGVTEAFF. The CDR3 DNA is TGTGCCAGCAGCGCCCAGGGGGTGACTGAAGCTTTCTTT. The full variable domain, in which reference TRBV7-2 and TRBJ1-1 provide the parts outside the CDR3, is GAGVSQSPSNKVTEKGKDVELRCDPISGHTALYWYRQSLGQGLEFLIYFQGNSAPDKSGLPSDRFSAERTGGSVSTLTIQRTQQEDSAVYLCASSAQGVTEAFFGQGTRLTVV.

A few counts support this clonotype. V gene TRBV20-1 combines with J gene TRBJ2-1; 8 positions agree with TRBD2. There are 13 residues in the CDR3. After removal of 6 bases from V and 5 bases from J, the junction contained 6 bases not matched to a gene. CDR1 DFQATT and CDR2 SNEGSKA come from the germline V gene (reference sequence). The CDR3 loop is CSAGGGPHNEQFF. The CDR3 coding sequence is TGCAGTGCCGGGGGGGGCCCCCACAATGAGCAGTTCTTC.

The V gene is TRBV12-3 or TRBV12-4, the J gene TRBJ1-6; D gene uncertain. CDR3 length: 13 amino acids. Trimming pared 3 bases from V and 8 bases from J, leaving 8 bases between. CDR3 nucleotide sequence: TGTGCCAGCAGTTTTTATTCGGATTCACCCCTCCACTTT. It encodes CASSFYSDSPLHF.

CDR3: CATIGQGGREQFF. For the CDR3, the DNA is TGTGCCACCATTGGACAGGGAGGGCGTGAGCAGTTCTTC. The chain has TRBV24-1 and TRBJ2-1, with TRBD1 as a possible D gene (8 bases). The V end was cut by 8 bases, the J end by 9 bases, with 16 bases between. CDR3 length equals 13 residues. The germline CDR1 and CDR2 sequences are KGHDR and SFDVKD.

The chain recombines TRBV30 with TRBJ2-5, with D perhaps given as TRBD1 or TRBD2 (6 bases each). Matching the DNA end better, TRBJ2-7 makes the J call doubtful. The germline gives CDR1 GTSNPN, CDR2 SVGIG (reference sequence). This CDR3 region has 11 residues. The CDR3 nucleotides are TGTGCCTCCCGTCGGGGGCTCGAGCAGTACTTC. This encodes CASRRGLEQYF.

This chain joins TRBV4-3 and TRBJ2-1; 8 bases agree with TRBD2. V lost 4 bases to trimming and J lost 3 bases; unmatched junction nucleotides: 8. CDR3 length: 16 residues. Germline V gene sequence: CDR1 LGHNA, CDR2 YSLEER. CDR3 loop: CASSLQSGGFYNEQFF. CDR3 DNA: TGCGCCAGCAGCCTACAGAGCGGGGGCTTCTACAATGAGCAGTTCTTC.

V and J are TRBV7-9 and TRBJ2-7; D is possibly TRBD1 or TRBD2 (5 bases each). Between the trimmed V and J ends, which lost 6 bases and 2 bases, there was a span of 17 bases. This CDR3 is built from 15 residues. CDR1 and CDR2 from the germline V gene are SEHNR and FQNEAQ (reference sequence). The CDR3 reads CASSSPGRRAYEQYF. Written as DNA, the CDR3 is TGTGCCAGCAGTTCCCCGGGACGGAGAGCCTACGAGCAGTACTTC.

J is TRBJ2-3 and V is TRBV3-1, with D perhaps matching TRBD1 or TRBD2 (6 bases each). V was clipped by 0 bases and J by 5 bases, with 18 bases between them. The CDR3 covers 17 residues. Germline lookup yields CDR1 LGHDT and CDR2 YNNKEL (reference sequence). CDR3: CASSQDRWGRGIDTQYF. Here the CDR3 DNA reads TGTGCCAGCAGCCAAGATCGGTGGGGGCGGGGAATAGATACGCAGTATTTT.

This clonotype is a singleton in its sample. The rearrangement links TRBV10-3 to TRBJ2-5; 7 nucleotides align to TRBD2. TRBJ2-7 matches the DNA end more closely, so the J call is doubtful. Germline V lookup: CDR1 ENHRY, CDR2 SYGVKD. The CDR3 has 15 residues. CDR3: CAISESREGTYEQYF. DNA of the CDR3: TGTGCCATCAGTGAGAGCAGGGAGGGTACCTACGAGCAGTACTTC.

The sample holds a few counts of this clonotype. The V call is TRBV10-3, the J call TRBJ2-7; perhaps TRBD1 as D (5 bases). Deletions cut 6 bases from V and 1 base from J, with 10 bases between. CDR1 and CDR2 (germline): ENHRY, SYGVKD. The CDR3 is made up of 13 amino acids. CDR3 residues: CAIRRTGSYEQYF. DNA for the CDR3: TGTGCCATCAGAAGAACAGGATCCTACGAGCAGTACTTC.

The DNA of the CDR3 is TGTGCCAGCAGCTTAGCTACTAGCCGGGGTCGCGAGCAGTACTTC. Protein product: CASSLATSRGREQYF. The V and J genes are TRBV7-2 and TRBJ2-7; D possibly corresponds to TRBD2 (6 bases). The CDR3 length is 15 residues. V was cut by 0 bases and J by 6 bases, with 15 bases left in between. Germline CDR1 and CDR2: SGHTA and FQGNSA.